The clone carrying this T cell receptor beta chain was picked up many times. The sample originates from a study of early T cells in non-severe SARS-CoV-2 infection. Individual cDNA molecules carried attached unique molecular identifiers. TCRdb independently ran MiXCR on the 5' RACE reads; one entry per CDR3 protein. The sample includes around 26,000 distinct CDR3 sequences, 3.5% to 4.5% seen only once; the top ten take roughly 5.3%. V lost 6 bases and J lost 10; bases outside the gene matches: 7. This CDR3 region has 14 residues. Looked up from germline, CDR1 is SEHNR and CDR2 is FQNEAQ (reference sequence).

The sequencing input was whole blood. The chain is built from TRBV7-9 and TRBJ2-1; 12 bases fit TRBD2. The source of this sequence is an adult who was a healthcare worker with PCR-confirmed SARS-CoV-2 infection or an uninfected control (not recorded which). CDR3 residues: CASSASGGVIEQFF. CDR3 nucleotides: TGTGCCAGCAGTGCTAGCGGGGGGGTCATCGAGCAGTTCTTC.